This is a list of T cell receptor beta chains from one sample in a study of cytomegalovirus exposure and HLA in healthy donors. Assay: immunoSEQ multiplex PCR; the TCRdb copy retains only in-frame clones and omits some. This table holds some 160,000 clones, 55% to 85% found once. The sequencing input was PBMCs. These TCRs come from a man in his forties or fifties in good health and CMV-seronegative. The conserved cysteine and the conserved F or W are not part of the CDR3 here. Fields, in order: clone size, V gene, J gene, CDR3 protein. Clone size is shown for a subset of rows, as once, few, many or a class of expanded clone.

.	TRBV6-5	TRBJ1-1	ASSYSGATEAF
.	TRBV6-5	TRBJ1-6	ASSYSGRPPLH
.	TRBV5-6	TRBJ2-1	ASSLQREQF
.	TRBV5-4	TRBJ2-5	ASSFGLAGAGAQY
.	TRBV6-1	TRBJ1-4	ASRDQGLTNEKLF
.	TRBV4-1	TRBJ2-2	ASSQAGLAGGPGELF
.	TRBV7-2	TRBJ1-3	ASSLGYSGNTIY
.	TRBV7-8	TRBJ2-5	ASSQGLVEVETQY
.	TRBV6-5	.	ASRGLADEQY
.	TRBV19	TRBJ2-7	ASSLGLAGGYEQY
.	TRBV11-2	TRBJ1-2	ASGPWREGFYGYT
.	TRBV9	TRBJ1-4	ASSAAGTLEKLF
once	TRBV6-1	TRBJ2-1	ASSRGYEQF
.	TRBV5-1	TRBJ2-3	ASSGGTFDTDTQY
.	TRBV28	TRBJ2-7	AIRDNIAEQY
.	TRBV6-1	TRBJ1-1	ASSEAGQFKEEAF
.	TRBV7-9	TRBJ2-1	ASMMKMTSLGNEQF
.	TRBV21-1	TRBJ2-3	ASSKAGRAQTTDTQY
few	TRBV15	TRBJ2-7	ATSRESLAASYEQY
few	TRBV19	TRBJ2-3	ASSIGPPRDTQY
.	TRBV2	TRBJ2-7	ASSDDFSGQGKVYEQY
few	TRBV7-8	TRBJ1-5	ASSRNRGPGQPQH
.	TRBV4-2	TRBJ2-7	ASSPGQGPSYEQY
few	TRBV18	TRBJ2-7	ASSPPPPQQYEQY
.	TRBV5-1	TRBJ2-5	ASRAGVQETQY
few	TRBV5-1	TRBJ1-5	ASSLGQNSNQPQH
.	TRBV7-6	TRBJ1-1	ASSLEVDRGDTEAF
few	TRBV9	TRBJ1-2	ASSVGPGADYGYT
once	TRBV27	TRBJ1-2	ASSALTDYGYT
.	TRBV11-2	TRBJ1-3	ASSLWALGVSGNTIY
once	TRBV7-9	TRBJ1-2	ASSLGDRIFSSYT
.	TRBV5-1	TRBJ1-1	ASSSETTWEGSITEAF
.	TRBV29-1	TRBJ2-7	SVEDSRGPGYEQY